The 22 T cell receptor beta chains presented below share a single source sample, sequenced in a study of cytomegalovirus exposure and HLA in healthy donors. A multiplex PCR was run with 60 Vbeta primers and 13 Jbeta primers. Profiled with immunoSEQ multiplex PCR; TCRdb holds only in-frame clones, not every one. The table lists 150,000 or so clones, almost 85% of them singletons. The sample comprised PBMCs. The receptors originated from a man younger than 40 in good health and CMV-seropositive.

This clone occurred a few times. The chain has TRBV10-3 and TRBJ2-7; 8 bases align to TRBD1. The germline V gene encodes CDR1 ENHRY and CDR2 SYGVKD. V lost 10 bases and J lost 5; bases outside the gene matches: 16. The CDR3 has 15 residues. The CDR3 reads CATTHTGTGNDEQYF. CDR3 DNA: TGTGCCACCACCCACACCGGGACAGGTAACGACGAGCAGTACTTC.

The V call is TRBV11-1, the J call TRBJ2-3; 8 positions agree with TRBD2. The CDR3 runs to 17 residues. From germline, CDR1 is SGHAT and CDR2 FQDESV (reference sequence). J lost 1 base, V lost 4 bases, and 10 bases had no gene match. Here the CDR3 reads CASSSPLVAGRTDTQYF. The CDR3 nucleotides are TGTGCCAGCAGCTCCCCCCTGGTAGCGGGGCGCACAGATACGCAGTATTTT.

In DNA, the CDR3 is TGTGCCTGGAGTCCCTTTGCGGGGGGGGGAGAGACCCAGTACTTC. Amino acids: CAWSPFAGGGETQYF. V and J are TRBV30 and TRBJ2-5; 9 bases align to TRBD2. In germline, CDR1 is GTSNPN, CDR2 SVGIG (reference sequence). V was pared by 2 bases and J by 4 bases, with 8 bases of the junction left unmatched. The CDR3 has 15 amino acids. Combining the CDR3 with reference TRBV30 and TRBJ2-5 gives the whole variable domain SQTIHQWPATLVQPVGSPLSLECTVEGTSNPNLYWYRQAAGRGLQLLFYSVGIGQISSEVPQNLSASRPQDRQFILSSKKLLLSDSGFYLCAWSPFAGGGETQYFGPGTRLLVL.

For the CDR3, the DNA is TGTGCCAGCAGTTCCCCGTATAGCAATCAGCCCCAGCATTTT. This gives the protein CASSSPYSNQPQHF. The chain links TRBV28 to TRBJ1-5; D is uncertain. This CDR3 spans 14 amino acids. V was pared by 4 bases and J by 0 bases, with 7 bases between. Per the germline V gene, CDR1 is MDHEN and CDR2 is SYDVKM. Full variable domain (rest looked up from reference TRBV28 and TRBJ1-5): DVKVTQSSRYLVKRTGEKVFLECVQDMDHENMFWYRQDPGLGLRLIYFSYDVKMKEKGDIPEGYSVSREKKERFSLILESASTNQTSMYLCASSSPYSNQPQHFGDGTRLSIL.

The rearrangement uses TRBV4-1 and TRBJ2-7; D call uncertain. Germline V CDR1 and CDR2: MGHRA, YSYEKL. This CDR3 spans 14 amino acids. Trimming cost V 1 base and J 3 bases, with 10 bases left between them. This CDR3 reads CASSQVGTRYEQYF. Here the CDR3 DNA reads TGCGCCAGCAGCCAAGTTGGCACCCGCTACGAGCAGTACTTC.

The chain combines TRBV5-6 with TRBJ2-5; D may be TRBD2 (7 bases). The DNA matches TRBJ2-7 better at its end, which makes the J call doubtful. The CDR3 consists of 14 residues. The germline gives CDR1 SGHDT, CDR2 YYEEEE. In nucleotides, the CDR3 is TGTGCCAGCAGCTGGGGGGGGCCCTCCTACGAGCAGTACTTC. This sequence encodes CASSWGGPSYEQYF.

The rearrangement joins TRBV7-2 to TRBJ2-7; D possibly corresponds to TRBD2 (6 bases). The CDR3 has 16 residues. Germline V CDR1 and CDR2: SGHTA, FQGNSA. Trimming shortened V by 0 bases and J by 5 bases, and 17 bases separated the two germline ends. CDR3 in amino acids: CASSLARGAGGNEQYF. The CDR3 DNA sequence: TGTGCCAGCAGCTTAGCGCGAGGGGCTGGGGGGAACGAGCAGTACTTC.

The chain links TRBV6-1 to TRBJ2-1, with D possibly being TRBD2 (5 bases). Germline assignment: CDR1 MNHNS and CDR2 SASEGT. V was clipped by 2 bases and J by 1 base, with 12 bases between them. This CDR3 comprises 16 residues. As DNA, the CDR3 is TGTGCCAGCAGTGAACCTCAGCGGAGGTCCTACAATGAGCAGTTCTTC. Translated: CASSEPQRRSYNEQFF.

The V call is TRBV2, the J call TRBJ1-4; D unclear. Trimming took off 2 bases at V and 10 bases at J, with 5 bases between the two ends. The CDR3 length is 11 residues. Germline V gene lookup returns CDR1 SNHLY and CDR2 FYNNEI. CDR3 sequence (DNA): TGTGCCAGCAGTGAACGGGGAAAACTGTTTTTT. Amino acid sequence: CASSERGKLFF.

The chain has TRBV7-6 and TRBJ1-4; 7 bases are a match to TRBD1. J gave up 0 bases and V 3 bases, and 10 bases lay outside the gene matches. The germline gives CDR1 SGHVS, CDR2 FNYEAQ. This CDR3 contains 18 residues. CDR3 DNA: TGTGCCAGCAGCTTGGTCCCGGGACAGAGTGCAACTAATGAAAAACTGTTTTTT. Protein product: CASSLVPGQSATNEKLFF.

CDR3 loop: CASSQDPPGASPLHF. DNA for the CDR3: TGCGCCAGCAGCCAAGACCCGCCAGGGGCCTCACCCCTCCACTTT. V is TRBV4-1 and J is TRBJ1-6; tentatively, D is TRBD1 (6 bases). Germline V gene lookup returns CDR1 MGHRA and CDR2 YSYEKL. The CDR3 consists of 15 residues. V was shortened by 0 bases and J by 10 bases, with 13 bases between the two germline ends.

CDR3 loop: CASSLDFSPGQYGYTF. DNA for the CDR3: TGTGCCAGCAGCTTAGATTTTTCGCCGGGACAGTATGGCTACACCTTC. J is TRBJ1-2 and V is TRBV11-2; 7 nucleotides line up with TRBD1. V lost 0 bases, J lost 5 bases, and 9 bases stayed unmatched. Germline CDR1 is SGHAT and CDR2 is FQNNGV. This CDR3 has 16 amino acids.

This chain links TRBV28 with TRBJ1-2, with D unclear. CDR1 and CDR2 from the germline V gene are MDHEN and SYDVKM. This CDR3 comprises 12 residues. Trimming cost V 1 base and J 8 bases, with 8 bases left between them. CDR3 in DNA: TGTGCCAGCAGTTTATCCGTAAGCGGCTACACCTTC. The encoded protein is CASSLSVSGYTF.

This clone appeared a few times. This chain joins TRBV5-4 and TRBJ2-1; TRBD1 is a possible D gene (5 bases). This CDR3 has 12 amino acids. The germline gives CDR1 SGHNT, CDR2 YYREEE (reference sequence). V was cut by 4 bases and J by 8 bases, with 10 bases left in between. In nucleotides, the CDR3 is TGTGCCAGCAGCCCTTCAGGGTATGAGCAGTTCTTC. Protein product: CASSPSGYEQFF.

This clone was found a few times. The J gene is TRBJ1-5, the V gene TRBV19; 8 nucleotides agree with TRBD1. This CDR3 is 18 amino acids long. The V gene's germline CDR1 is LNHDA and CDR2 SQIVND (reference sequence). The J segment lost 4 bases and the V segment lost 7 bases, leaving 18 bases of the junction unmatched. The CDR3 coding sequence is TGTGCCAGTAAAATCCGGGACAGGTCGGCCGCGGGTAATCAGCCCCAGCATTTT. Its protein product is CASKIRDRSAAGNQPQHF.

This chain connects TRBV6-5 to TRBJ2-3; 10 positions match TRBD2. The length of the CDR3 is 15 residues. Germline loops: CDR1 MNHEY, CDR2 SVGAGI. V gave up 4 bases and J gave up 4 bases; unmatched junction bases: 5. CDR3 DNA sequence: TGTGCCAGCAGTTTATCAGGGACTAGCGCAGATACGCAGTATTTT. Translated: CASSLSGTSADTQYF.

J is TRBJ1-3 and V is TRBV4-1; D is undetermined. Between the trimmed V and J ends, which lost 0 bases and 0 bases, there was a span of 9 bases. CDR1 and CDR2 from the germline V gene are MGHRA and YSYEKL. The CDR3 is 16 amino acids. The CDR3 nucleotides are TGCGCCAGCAGCCAAGATTCGGCAGGCTCTGGAAACACCATATATTTT. It specifies CASSQDSAGSGNTIYF.

The chain uses TRBV4-1 and TRBJ2-7, with TRBD1 matching 8 bases. Trimming removed 3 bases from V and 2 bases from J; junction bases left unmatched: 3. The length of the CDR3 is 14 residues. From germline, CDR1 is MGHRA and CDR2 YSYEKL. DNA for the CDR3: TGCGCCAGCAGCCAGACAGGGGTCCCCTACGAGCAGTACTTC. Translated, it gives CASSQTGVPYEQYF.

J is TRBJ2-1 and V is TRBV6-4; TRBD2 might be the D (6 bases). V lost 6 bases and J lost 9, with 15 bases in between. The CDR3 contains 13 residues. CDR1 and CDR2 (germline): MRHNA, SNTAGT. DNA for the CDR3: TGTGCCAGCAGCGTGGAGGGGTGGGCTGAGCAGTTCTTC. Amino acid sequence: CASSVEGWAEQFF.

The V call is TRBV5-1, the J call TRBJ2-5; D might be TRBD2 (5 bases). The CDR3 covers 13 residues. Germline assignment: CDR1 SGHRS and CDR2 YFSETQ. V was trimmed by 4 bases and J by 3 bases, leaving 10 bases between them. The CDR3 coding sequence is TGCGCCAGCAGCCTGTGGACTGAAGAGACCCAGTACTTC. Translated, it gives CASSLWTEETQYF.

V gene TRBV4-3 combines with J gene TRBJ1-6; D is unresolved. The ends were cut back, 2 bases at V and 7 bases at J, with 9 bases in the middle. The CDR3 runs 14 residues. Germline V gene data show CDR1 as LGHNA and CDR2 as YSLEER. The CDR3 DNA is TGCGCCAGCAGCCAATGGAGGCAGAATTCACCCCTCCACTTT. Its protein is CASSQWRQNSPLHF.

The gene calls are TRBV5-6 and TRBJ2-3; TRBD2 aligns across 11 bases. Per the germline V gene, CDR1 is SGHDT and CDR2 is YYEEEE. J lost 6 bases, V lost 0 bases, and 3 bases had no gene match. CDR3 length: 15 residues. CDR3 in amino acids: CASSLVSGGADTQYF. Written as DNA, the CDR3 is TGTGCCAGCAGCTTGGTTAGCGGGGGGGCGGATACGCAGTATTTT.